This T cell receptor beta chain was obtained from a study of blood T cell repertoires in COVID-19. Study summary: Acute and convalescent COVID-19 samples came from the United States, Italy and Spain. In each case, the material was cDNA or gDNA derived from T cells, B-cell-depleted T cells, or PBMCs.

After removal of 5 bases from V and 6 bases from J, the junction contained 12 bases not matched to a gene. This CDR3 spans 15 amino acids. CDR1 is MNHEY and CDR2 is SMNVEV in the germline V gene (reference sequence). Assay: immunoSEQ multiplex PCR; the TCRdb copy retains only in-frame clones and omits some. Of tens of thousands of clones detected, just under 85% appear once; the ten largest clones hold approximately 5%. This chain connects TRBV27 to TRBJ1-2; the match to TRBD1 covers 7 bases. Sample: peripheral blood. This TCR was sampled from a man aged 70 or older with acute or convalescent COVID-19. CDR3 region: CASSTRTGRWDGYTF. The CDR3 bases are TGTGCCAGCAGTACCCGGACAGGTCGGTGGGATGGCTACACCTTC.